This TCR beta chain is from a study of T-cell memory formation after mild COVID-19. This clonotype occurred a few times. What it binds is not known. Whole-study findings and limits: Prior to infection, memory already included some responding clones, suggesting cross-reactive memory joined.

TCRdb independently ran MiXCR on the 5' RACE reads; one entry per CDR3 protein. The table has approximately 410,000 distinct CDR3 sequences, less than 25% seen once; the top ten hold about an eighth. This TCR derives from an adult woman who had mild COVID-19 (a few samples of this study predate the infection). Cell type and time point are not known. Sequencing input: PBMCs or a T cell subset sorted from them (not recorded which).

Here the CDR3 reads CASPPGETSTDTQYF. CDR3 DNA sequence: TGTGCCAGCCCCCCTGGGGAGACTAGCACAGATACGCAGTATTTT. The genes are TRBV7-9 and TRBJ2-3; possible D gene TRBD2, 5 bases. Trimming removed 8 bases from V and 0 bases from J, with 15 bases in between. Looked up from germline, CDR1 is SEHNR and CDR2 is FQNEAQ (reference sequence). The CDR3 is made up of 15 amino acids.